Following are 23 T cell receptor beta chains from one sample sequenced in a study of blood T cells in healthy people across ages. For the second PCR, which ran for about 6 to 12 cycles, a sample-barcoded 5' primer and a J-beta primer mix were used. TCRdb used MiXCR to reprocess the 5' RACE reads, holding one entry per CDR3 protein. The sample records 1,500,000 or so distinct CDR3 sequences, about 45% being singletons. The sample consisted of blood. These receptors were taken from a woman aged 18-35 years in good health.

J is TRBJ2-1 and V is TRBV20-1; perhaps TRBD1 as D (6 bases). This CDR3 is built from 13 residues. V was shortened by 8 bases and J by 8 bases, with 19 bases between the two germline ends. Germline CDR1 and CDR2: DFQATT and SNEGSKA (reference sequence). CDR3 sequence: CSTYPPPGDEQFF. The CDR3 DNA is TGCAGTACCTATCCCCCCCCAGGGGATGAGCAGTTCTTC.

This clonotype occurred a few times. The chain is built from TRBV7-8 and TRBJ2-1, with 9 nucleotides matching TRBD1. Germline V gene sequence: CDR1 SGHVS, CDR2 FQNEAQ. With 5 bases clipped from V and 0 bases from J, the junction kept 11 bases outside the gene matches. The CDR3 has 18 residues. As DNA, the CDR3 is TGTGCCAGCAGCCCCCGGACAGGGGAGACGAGCTCCTACAATGAGCAGTTCTTC. Its translation is CASSPRTGETSSYNEQFF.

As concerns this clonotype: A much larger clone sits a single nucleotide away, making a read error possible. The rearrangement links TRBV12-3 or TRBV12-4 to TRBJ2-4; D unclear. V lost 6 bases to trimming and J lost 13 bases, with 13 bases between them. There are 11 residues in the CDR3. The CDR3 sequence: CASRWGYKQYF. The CDR3 nucleotides are TGTGCCAGCAGGTGGGGTTACAAGCAGTACTTC.

The chain uses TRBV6-2 or TRBV6-3 and TRBJ2-1; D not certain. In germline, CDR1 is MNHEY, CDR2 SVGEGT. The CDR3 extends over 12 amino acids. V lost 2 bases to trimming and J lost 11 bases, with 10 bases between them. The CDR3 DNA reads TGTGCCAGCAGTTACGGTGCCTTTCAGCAGTTCTTC. Translated: CASSYGAFQQFF.

As for this clonotype: With a much larger clone just one base away, this may be a read error. The chain employs TRBV14 and TRBJ1-4; D possibly corresponds to TRBD1 (5 bases). Germline V gene lookup returns CDR1 SGHDN and CDR2 FVKESK. CDR3 length equals 15 residues. The V gene lost 2 bases and the J gene lost 7 bases, with 14 bases spanning the gap. The CDR3 is CASSQTVTGGEKLFF. CDR3 DNA sequence: TGTGCCAGCAGCCAAACTGTCACAGGAGGTGAAAAACTGTTTTTT.

This clonotype was observed a handful of times. CDR3 protein: CASSLVPGSEYEQYF. CDR3 nucleotides: TGCGCCAGCAGCTTGGTTCCAGGTTCCGAATACGAGCAGTACTTC. V and J are TRBV5-1 and TRBJ2-7, with D hard to call. This CDR3 is built from 15 residues. Germline V gives CDR1 SGHRS, CDR2 YFSETQ. The V and J ends lost 0 bases and 4 bases respectively, with 14 bases between them.

This clonotype was recorded a few times. V gene TRBV4-2 combines with J gene TRBJ2-7; the match to TRBD2 covers 7 bases. The V segment lost 1 base and the J segment 3 bases; nucleotides outside the gene matches: 9. From germline, CDR1 is LGHNA and CDR2 YNFKEQ. The CDR3 consists of 16 residues. The CDR3 sequence: CASSQGPSGINYEQYF. Here the CDR3 DNA reads TGTGCCAGCAGCCAAGGACCCAGCGGGATTAACTACGAGCAGTACTTC.

This chain joins TRBV20-1 and TRBJ2-5, with 11 bases identical to TRBD2. The CDR3 spans 15 residues. The junction had 10 bases not matched to a gene; V was cut back by 5 bases and J by 5 bases. CDR1 and CDR2 (germline): DFQATT, SNEGSKA (reference sequence). The CDR3 DNA reads as TGCAGTGCTTCCACCGTAGCGGGGGGGCAGGAGACCCAGTACTTC. It yields the protein CSASTVAGGQETQYF.

The rearrangement uses TRBV6-2 or TRBV6-3 and TRBJ2-3; 12 bases align to TRBD2. V trimming: 2 bases; J trimming: 5 bases; junction bases outside the gene matches: 2. Looked up from germline, CDR1 is MNHEY and CDR2 is SVGEGT. The CDR3 runs to 15 residues. In DNA, the CDR3 is TGTGCCAGCAGTTACAGACTAGCGGGAGTAGATACGCAGTATTTT. It translates to CASSYRLAGVDTQYF.

This clonotype was counted a single time. This chain connects TRBV6-6 to TRBJ2-2, with D tentatively TRBD2 (5 bases). Trimming left V 3 bases short and J 2 bases short, with 13 bases between. The CDR3 has 16 amino acids. CDR1 MNHNY and CDR2 SVGAGI come from the germline V gene (reference sequence). CDR3 coding DNA: TGTGCCAGCAGTTATTTGGTGGGAGTCAACACCGGGGAGCTGTTTTTT. It codes for CASSYLVGVNTGELFF.

The chain recombines TRBV7-2 with TRBJ2-7, with 9 bases fitting TRBD1. Germline CDR1 SGHTA, CDR2 FQGNSA. The CDR3 contains 13 residues. J lost 4 bases, V lost 8 bases, and 6 bases had no gene match. The chain's CDR3 is CASGNRGLYEQYF. Written as DNA, the CDR3 is TGTGCCAGCGGTAACAGGGGGCTATACGAGCAGTACTTC.

The chain links TRBV7-2 to TRBJ2-7; 8 bases align to TRBD2. V was clipped by 2 bases and J by 3 bases; unmatched bases: 6. The CDR3 has 15 amino acids. CDR1 is SGHTA and CDR2 is FQGNSA in the germline V gene. The CDR3 here is CASSLNGGGLYEQYF. The CDR3 DNA reads TGTGCCAGCAGCTTAAATGGCGGGGGGCTCTACGAGCAGTACTTC.

This clonotype was counted ten times or more. Its ends do not fully match the called genes, so a read error is possible. CDR3 amino acids: CASSRDNSYEQYF. CDR3 nucleotides: TGTGCCAGCAGCCGTGACAATTCCTACGAGCAGTACTTC. The chain employs TRBV5-1 and TRBJ2-7; D not resolved. Germline V lookup: CDR1 SGHRS, CDR2 YFSETQ. CDR3 length: 13 residues.

This clonotype was seen only a few times. This chain joins TRBV25-1 and TRBJ1-1; 10 bases fit TRBD1. The CDR3 length is 15 residues. Germline V gene data show CDR1 as MGHDK and CDR2 as SYGVNS. The V segment lost 5 bases and the J segment 1 base; nucleotides outside the gene matches: 4. CDR3 nucleotides: TGTGCCAGCAGTCCCTGGACAGGGGGGAACACTGAAGCTTTCTTT. Translation gives CASSPWTGGNTEAFF.

Only a few counts were recorded for this clonotype. The chain recombines TRBV5-5 with TRBJ1-1, with D possibly matching TRBD1 (6 bases). CDR1 and CDR2 (germline): SGHKS, YYEKEE (reference sequence). V dropped 7 bases and J dropped 4 bases, with 17 bases sitting between them. The CDR3 has 14 amino acids. In DNA form, the CDR3 reads TGTGCCAGCGGAACAGGGAGTGGTGGCACTGAAGCTTTCTTT. Translating it yields CASGTGSGGTEAFF.

This clonotype was counted a few times. The chain employs TRBV20-1 and TRBJ2-1, with D tentatively TRBD2 (6 bases). The CDR3 consists of 11 residues. Germline V gene lookup returns CDR1 DFQATT and CDR2 SNEGSKA (reference sequence). V was cut by 1 base and J by 15 bases, with 13 bases left in between. The CDR3 DNA reads as TGCAGTGCTAGAGGGTCCGGGACTCCGTTCTTC. It is translated as CSARGSGTPFF.

This clonotype came up once. The chain uses TRBV5-1 and TRBJ2-1, with D unresolved. This CDR3 has 15 residues. Germline CDR1 SGHRS, CDR2 YFSETQ. Trimming pared 0 bases from V and 7 bases from J, leaving 14 bases between. This CDR3 is CASSLESNAGNEQFF. For the CDR3, the DNA is TGCGCCAGCAGCTTGGAGTCAAATGCCGGTAATGAGCAGTTCTTC.

This clonotype came up a few times. This sequence joins TRBV7-8 and TRBJ1-2; tentatively, D is TRBD1 (6 bases). The CDR3 totals 15 residues. V shed 0 bases and J shed 6 bases, with 14 bases lying between them. Germline CDR1 is SGHVS and CDR2 is FQNEAQ. DNA for the CDR3: TGTGCCAGCAGCTTAGCCCGGACAGAAGTTCATGGCTACACCTTC. This codes for CASSLARTEVHGYTF.

V and J are TRBV5-1 and TRBJ1-5, with D tentatively TRBD1 (5 bases). V lost 7 bases and J 6 bases, leaving 20 bases between the germline ends. The CDR3 spans 15 residues. CDR1 and CDR2 (germline): SGHRS, YFSETQ. CDR3 region: CASYLAGGAGQPQHF. The CDR3 DNA follows: TGCGCCAGCTACTTGGCAGGAGGGGCGGGTCAGCCCCAGCATTTT.

V usage is TRBV7-6 and J usage is TRBJ2-3; D is possibly TRBD2 (6 bases). V dropped 5 bases and J dropped 2 bases, with 14 bases sitting between them. Germline CDR1 is SGHVS and CDR2 is FNYEAQ. The CDR3 is made up of 15 amino acids. CDR3 bases: TGTGCCAGCAGCCCGGGACTGTCCTTCACAGATACGCAGTATTTT. Translated, it gives CASSPGLSFTDTQYF.

The gene calls are TRBV7-9 and TRBJ1-1, with TRBD1 as a possible D gene (6 bases). The CDR3 is 14 amino acids. Germline V gives CDR1 SEHNR, CDR2 FQNEAQ (reference sequence). The V end lost 7 bases, the J end lost 4 bases, and 16 bases lay between the germline ends. The CDR3: CASIDRQLVTEAFF. The CDR3 DNA reads as TGTGCCAGCATCGACAGGCAATTAGTCACTGAAGCTTTCTTT.

The chain links TRBV29-1 to TRBJ2-7, with 7 nucleotides matching TRBD1. Germline assignment: CDR1 SQVTM and CDR2 ANQGSEA. The CDR3 has 13 amino acids. The V gene end was trimmed by 5 bases and the J gene end by 0 bases; junction bases not matched to a gene: 4. CDR3 amino acids: CSVHRDSSYEQYF. CDR3 bases: TGCAGCGTTCACCGGGACAGCTCCTACGAGCAGTACTTC.

The CDR3 DNA follows: TGTGCCAGCAGTTCTCAGGGTCCCAGCTCCTACGAGCAGTACTTC. Translated, it gives CASSSQGPSSYEQYF. The V gene is TRBV12-3 or TRBV12-4, the J gene TRBJ2-7, with D possibly being TRBD1 (5 bases). Trimming took 4 bases from V and 0 from J, leaving 13 bases between them. This CDR3 is 15 amino acids long.